Listed below are T cell receptor beta chains from one sample, sequenced in a study of blood T cell repertoires in COVID-19. The repertoire was sequenced with immunoSEQ multiplex PCR; TCRdb's copy has only in-frame clones and lacks some. This sample yields 150,000 or so clones, of which around 88% are seen a single time; around 3.2% belongs to the top ten. The sequenced sample consisted of peripheral blood. All receptors derive from a man aged 55 to 70 with active or convalescent COVID-19. Both conserved end residues are part of each CDR3. D genes are given only for firm matches. Clone size is stated in some rows and not others, as once, few, many or a class when expanded.

D gene | clone size | J gene | V gene | CDR3 protein | CDR3 DNA
. | . | TRBJ2-3 | TRBV6-2/TRBV6-3 | CASSYSSPDTQYF | TGTGCCAGCAGTTACTCTAGCCCAGATACGCAGTATTTT
TRBD2 | . | TRBJ2-1 | TRBV28 | CASSFAGGGNEQFF | TGTGCCAGCAGTTTTGCGGGAGGCGGCAATGAGCAGTTCTTC
TRBD2 | . | TRBJ2-3 | TRBV28 | CATSSTSGGLGTDTQYF | TGTGCCACCTCCTCGACTAGCGGGGGGCTGGGCACAGATACGCAGTATTTT
. | . | TRBJ2-1 | TRBV6-5 | CASSYSGGRNEQFF | TGTGCCAGCAGTTACTCGGGAGGTCGAAATGAGCAGTTCTTC
. | . | TRBJ1-2 | TRBV27 | CASSLKGANYGYTF | TGTGCCAGCAGTTTAAAAGGGGCTAACTATGGCTACACCTTC
. | . | TRBJ1-2 | TRBV28 | CASSLQVIYGYTF | TGTGCCAGCAGTTTACAGGTTATCTATGGCTACACCTTC
. | . | TRBJ1-5 | TRBV6-6 | CASNGQFGQPQHF | TGTGCCAGCAACGGACAGTTTGGTCAGCCCCAGCATTTT
TRBD2 | . | TRBJ2-1 | TRBV15 | CATSMQTSGGDEQFF | TGTGCCACCAGCATGCAGACTAGCGGGGGAGATGAGCAGTTCTTC
TRBD2 | . | TRBJ2-2 | TRBV7-2 | CASSPLAGVGELFF | TGTGCCAGCAGCCCACTAGCGGGGGTCGGGGAGCTGTTTTTT
. | . | TRBJ2-2 | TRBV21-1 | CASLNHNHRATGELFF | TGTGCCAGCTTGAACCATAACCACAGGGCTACCGGGGAGCTGTTTTTT
. | once | TRBJ1-3 | TRBV4-1 | CASSPNPRLSGNTIYF | TGCGCCAGCAGCCCGAACCCCAGGCTTTCTGGAAACACCATATATTTT
TRBD2 | . | TRBJ2-1 | TRBV5-4 | CASSFRLAGAGNEQFF | TGTGCCAGCAGCTTCCGGCTAGCGGGAGCCGGCAATGAGCAGTTCTTC
TRBD2 | . | TRBJ2-7 | TRBV30 | CAWSYRWGRVRLAATYEQYF | TGTGCCTGGAGCTACCGATGGGGCAGGGTGCGACTAGCGGCTACCTACGAGCAGTACTTC
. | . | TRBJ2-3 | TRBV5-5 | CASSLFEGSTDTQYF | TGTGCCAGCAGCTTGTTCGAGGGAAGCACAGATACGCAGTATTTT
. | . | TRBJ1-1 | TRBV7-3 | CASSLMARNTEAFF | TGTGCCAGCAGCTTAATGGCCAGGAACACTGAAGCTTTCTTT
. | . | TRBJ1-5 | TRBV5-5 | CASSTRPEEAQHF | TGTGCCAGCAGCACCCGACCCGAGGAGGCCCAGCATTTT
. | . | TRBJ2-7 | TRBV7-8 | CASSSGVRPGEQYF | TGTGCCAGCAGCTCAGGGGTCCGCCCGGGCGAGCAGTACTTC
TRBD2 | . | TRBJ2-3 | TRBV30 | CAWSGAGVSADTQYF | TGTGCCTGGAGCGGGGCGGGAGTATCCGCAGATACGCAGTATTTT
. | . | TRBJ1-1 | TRBV5-1 | CASSPDPGSTEAFF | TGCGCCAGCAGCCCGGACCCGGGGAGCACTGAAGCTTTCTTT
. | . | TRBJ2-7 | TRBV2 | CASSEGGGTPYEQYF | TGTGCCAGCAGTGAGGGTGGGGGCACTCCCTACGAGCAGTACTTC
TRBD1 | . | TRBJ2-5 | TRBV18 | CASSPGTVNQETQYF | TGTGCCAGCTCACCCGGGACAGTCAATCAAGAGACCCAGTACTTC
. | few | TRBJ1-3 | TRBV19 | CASSANKGYSGNTIYF | TGTGCCAGTAGTGCGAACAAGGGGTACTCTGGAAACACCATATATTTT
TRBD1 | . | TRBJ1-1 | TRBV7-2 | CASSSRDSYTEAFF | TGTGCCAGCAGCTCCCGGGACAGCTACACTGAAGCTTTCTTT
TRBD1 | . | TRBJ1-2 | TRBV6-5 | CASSSWDREEYGYTF | TGTGCCAGCAGCTCTTGGGACAGGGAGGAATATGGCTACACCTTC
. | . | TRBJ1-1 | TRBV28 | CASKDSNTEAFF | TGTGCCAGCAAGGACAGTAACACTGAAGCTTTCTTT
. | once | TRBJ2-3 | TRBV5-1 | CASSGLAPDTQYF | TGCGCCAGCAGCGGTTTAGCGCCGGATACGCAGTATTTT
TRBD1 | few | TRBJ1-5 | TRBV7-9 | CASSYGQGHQPQHF | TGTGCCAGCAGCTATGGACAGGGGCATCAGCCCCAGCATTTT
. | . | TRBJ2-4 | TRBV18 | CASSPGGGSALKNIQYF | TGTGCCAGCTCACCGGGTGGAGGGAGCGCCCTTAAAAACATTCAGTACTTC
. | . | TRBJ2-7 | TRBV7-6 | CASSLAVSGDPQPYEQYF | TGTGCCAGCAGCTTAGCCGTGTCGGGGGACCCCCAGCCCTACGAGCAGTACTTC
. | . | TRBJ2-1 | TRBV24-1 | CATRIVRSEDEQFF | TGTGCCACCCGGATTGTAAGGTCGGAGGATGAGCAGTTCTTC
TRBD2 | few | TRBJ2-1 | TRBV4-3 | CASSQEGLAGGDEQFF | TGCGCCAGCAGCCAAGAGGGTCTAGCGGGAGGAGATGAGCAGTTCTTC
. | once | TRBJ2-1 | TRBV6-2/TRBV6-3 | CASSPLGDGGYNEQFF | TGTGCCAGCAGTCCCCTGGGGGACGGGGGATACAATGAGCAGTTCTTC
TRBD2 | . | TRBJ2-7 | TRBV24-1 | CATSDRTSGGAYEQYF | TGTGCCACCAGTGACCGGACTAGCGGGGGGGCCTACGAGCAGTACTTC
. | . | TRBJ1-1 | TRBV19 | CASRRGMNTEAFF | TGTGCCAGTAGGCGGGGAATGAACACTGAAGCTTTCTTT
. | once | TRBJ1-5 | TRBV28 | CASTKRQNSNQPQHF | TGTGCCAGCACCAAGAGGCAGAATAGCAATCAGCCCCAGCATTTT
. | . | TRBJ1-1 | TRBV5-1 | CASSLRAGAILDTEAFF | TGCGCCAGCAGCTTGCGGGCAGGGGCGATTTTGGACACTGAAGCTTTCTTT
. | . | TRBJ1-2 | TRBV4-1 | CASSQESQGNYGYTF | TGCGCCAGCAGCCAAGAATCACAGGGAAACTATGGCTACACCTTC
TRBD2 | . | TRBJ2-2 | TRBV24-1 | CATSDAAAGAGAGELFF | TGTGCCACCAGTGACGCGGCCGCCGGGGCGGGAGCCGGGGAGCTGTTTTTT
. | . | TRBJ1-2 | TRBV6-1 | CASSEARGLPNYGYTF | TGTGCCAGCAGTGAAGCGCGGGGGCTACCTAACTATGGCTACACCTTC
. | . | TRBJ2-7 | TRBV5-6 | CASSLMADSSYEQYF | TGTGCCAGCAGCTTGATGGCAGACAGCTCCTACGAGCAGTACTTC
TRBD1 | once | TRBJ2-1 | TRBV5-5 | CASSYNRGHEQFF | TGTGCCAGCAGCTACAACAGGGGCCATGAGCAGTTCTTC
TRBD1 | . | TRBJ2-7 | TRBV19 | CASSPLGRGTDYEQYF | TGTGCCAGTAGTCCCCTCGGTCGTGGGACAGACTACGAGCAGTACTTC
TRBD2 | . | TRBJ2-3 | TRBV6-5 | CASRLAELTDTQYF | TGTGCCAGCAGACTAGCGGAGCTCACAGATACGCAGTATTTT
. | once | TRBJ2-7 | TRBV7-2 | CASSLRGGQYF | TGTGCCAGCAGCCTGAGGGGGGGGCAGTACTTC
. | . | TRBJ1-1 | TRBV10-3 | CAIRAEGKNTEAFF | TGTGCCATCAGGGCCGAGGGCAAGAACACTGAAGCTTTCTTT
TRBD1 | . | TRBJ2-2 | TRBV18 | CASSPWTGGAGELFF | TGTGCCAGCTCACCGTGGACAGGAGGCGCCGGGGAGCTGTTTTTT
. | once | TRBJ2-5 | TRBV11-3 | CASSLRGETQYF | TGTGCCAGCAGCCTAAGGGGGGAGACCCAGTACTTC
TRBD1 | . | TRBJ1-4 | TRBV24-1 | CATSDPTGTGGAREKLFF | TGTGCCACCAGTGATCCAACCGGGACAGGGGGCGCGCGGGAAAAACTGTTTTTT